The rows below give T cell receptor beta chains drawn from one sample of a study of CXCR3-negative and CXCR3-positive naive CD8 T cells. Following a re-call of the 5' RACE reads, TCRdb has one entry per CDR3 protein and lacks DNA. The sample has around 40,000 distinct CDR3 sequences, and its top ten clones hold roughly 14%. Sequencing was performed on memory CD8+ T cells from blood. These receptor sequences come from a human donor in good health. Some clones in this sample may be carry-over from other donors' samples. The CDR3 runs from the conserved cysteine through the conserved F or W. Fields, in order: V gene, J gene, CDR3 protein.

>TRBV29-1|TRBJ2-1
CSAILSSYNEQFF
>TRBV6-5|TRBJ2-7
CASSWGTSAYYEQYF
>TRBV29-1|TRBJ1-2
CSVGASGPASYGYTF
>TRBV28|TRBJ2-4
CASSFQPEGSKNIQYF
>TRBV11-3|TRBJ2-1
CASSGGGRARDEQFF
>TRBV28|TRBJ1-4
CASSLVSANNEKLFF
>TRBV10-1|TRBJ2-3
CASSEPGGPDTQYF
>TRBV12-3/TRBV12-4|TRBJ1-2
CASSLSRAGYTF
>TRBV27|TRBJ2-1
CASSGTNNEQFF
>TRBV27|TRBJ2-7
CASSYGSGKEQYF
>TRBV7-9|TRBJ1-2
CASSWRSGGEEGYTF
>TRBV28|TRBJ2-3
CASIPIETDTQYF
>TRBV5-6|TRBJ2-5
CASSFVGGGNQETQYF
>TRBV14|TRBJ1-4
CASSQEGRSNEKLFF
>TRBV4-1|TRBJ2-7
CASSQDPGSGHEQYF
>TRBV29-1|TRBJ2-7
CSVAGSRAEQYF
>TRBV27|TRBJ2-1
CASSLSLGKYNEQFF
>TRBV6-5|TRBJ1-3
CASSYWVGDTIYF
>TRBV12-3/TRBV12-4|TRBJ2-7
CASTHSIGPYEQYF
>TRBV3-1|TRBJ2-7
CASSPGGATYEQYF
>TRBV29-1|TRBJ2-5
CSVEPLDEETQYF
>TRBV15|TRBJ2-1
CATSQWATYNEQFF
>TRBV12-3/TRBV12-4|TRBJ2-2
CASKDRNTGELFF
>TRBV7-2|TRBJ1-6
CASSLAIRPHYNSPLHF
>TRBV5-5|TRBJ2-7
CASSFPGQGDEQYF
>TRBV11-3|TRBJ2-2
CASSPQANTGELFF
>TRBV7-9|TRBJ1-1
CASSWTGGITEAFF
>TRBV10-3|TRBJ2-1
CAISESGSGGVNEQFF
>TRBV20-1|TRBJ2-7
CSERGTENTYEQYF
>TRBV20-1|TRBJ2-1
CSAYSGRARDEQFF
>TRBV13|TRBJ1-1
CASSLGIDEAFF
>TRBV6-1|TRBJ1-5
CASSNWEYSNQPQHF
>TRBV20-1|TRBJ2-7
CSAPEVLKPGYEQYF
>TRBV2|TRBJ2-1
CASRWKTGRMNNEQFF
>TRBV15|TRBJ2-7
CATSGGGGTVLYEQYF
>TRBV7-9|TRBJ2-2
CASSSDRGYTGELFF
>TRBV12-3/TRBV12-4|TRBJ2-7
CASSVGTGDPYEQYF